This is a list of T cell receptor beta chains from one sample in a study of technical replicates of blood from several donors. Sequencing used immunoSEQ multiplex PCR; TCRdb keeps in-frame clones, though not all of them. The sample carries 74,000 or so clones, roughly 96% recorded once. The sequenced material came from T cells isolated from PBMCs. These receptors were obtained from a human donor in good health. CDR3s include the opening cysteine and the closing phenylalanine or tryptophan. A D gene is named only where the DNA matches it firmly. Rows may omit the clone size; those that give it use once, few, many or a size class.

v_call	j_call	clone_size	d_call	cdr3_nt	cdr3_aa
TRBV9	TRBJ1-4	once	TRBD1	TGTGCCAGCAGCCCAAGGACAGGGGTAGAGGAAAAACTGTTTTTT	CASSPRTGVEEKLFF
TRBV19	TRBJ2-7	-	TRBD2	TGTGCCAGTAGTGCCCAAGCGGGAGCCTACGAGCAGTACTTC	CASSAQAGAYEQYF
TRBV25-1	TRBJ1-1	-	-	TGTGCCAGCAGCTTGGCGGCGAACACTGAAGCTTTCTTT	CASSLAANTEAFF
TRBV9	TRBJ1-5	-	-	TGTGCCAGCAGCGTAGGGGCCGGGGTAGGTCAGCCCCAGCATTTT	CASSVGAGVGQPQHF
TRBV11-2	TRBJ1-5	few	-	TGTGCCAGCAGTTCTGGCGGGGACAATCAGCCCCAGCATTTT	CASSSGGDNQPQHF
TRBV25-1	TRBJ2-3	-	-	TGTGCCAGCAGTGACAGGGGAGAGACAGATACGCAGTATTTT	CASSDRGETDTQYF
TRBV6-6	TRBJ1-2	-	-	TGTGCCAGCGGGGGGGATGGGTCCCCCTTTCCCTATGGCTACACCTTC	CASGGDGSPFPYGYTF
TRBV6-1	TRBJ1-3	-	TRBD1	TGTGCCAGCGGGACAGCTGGAAACACCATATATTTT	CASGTAGNTIYF
TRBV5-3	TRBJ1-2	-	-	TGTGCCAGAAGCTTGGCGATCGGTTATGGCTACACCTTC	CARSLAIGYGYTF
TRBV27	TRBJ2-6	-	-	TGTGCCAGCAGTCCCGCCCCCCTCGGGACCAACGTCCTGACTTTC	CASSPAPLGTNVLTF
TRBV27	TRBJ1-2	-	TRBD1	TGTGCCAGCAGTATAACAGGGGGCAGCGGCTATGGCTACACCTTC	CASSITGGSGYGYTF
TRBV5-4	TRBJ2-7	-	-	TGTGCCAGCAGCATACCTCTGGAGGGAGCCTACGAGCAGTACTTC	CASSIPLEGAYEQYF
TRBV19	TRBJ2-1	-	TRBD1	TGTGCCAGTAGTGTCGGGACAGATCCCGGGTACAATGAGCAGTTCTTC	CASSVGTDPGYNEQFF
TRBV5-1	TRBJ1-4	-	TRBD1	TGCGCCAGCAGCTTGGATCAGGGGGCAGGTGAAAAACTGTTTTTT	CASSLDQGAGEKLFF
TRBV5-4	TRBJ2-6	-	TRBD1	TGTGCCAGCAGCGGAACCGGGACAGGACCCTCTGGGGCCAACGTCCTGACTTTC	CASSGTGTGPSGANVLTF